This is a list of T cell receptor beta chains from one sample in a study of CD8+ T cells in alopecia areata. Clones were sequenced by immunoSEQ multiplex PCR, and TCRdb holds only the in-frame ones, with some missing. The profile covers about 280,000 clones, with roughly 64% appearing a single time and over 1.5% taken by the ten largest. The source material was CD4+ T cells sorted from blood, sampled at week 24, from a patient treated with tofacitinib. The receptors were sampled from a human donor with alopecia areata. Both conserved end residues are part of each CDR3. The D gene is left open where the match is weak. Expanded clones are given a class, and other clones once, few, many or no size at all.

cdr3_aa: CASSRPSGGETQYF
cdr3_nt: TGTGCCAGCAGTCGGCCTAGCGGGGGGGAGACCCAGTACTTC
v_call: TRBV2
d_call: TRBD2
j_call: TRBJ2-5
clone_size: -

cdr3_aa: CAWSVGTGAFETQYF
cdr3_nt: TGTGCCTGGAGTGTTGGGACAGGGGCGTTTGAGACCCAGTACTTC
v_call: TRBV30
d_call: TRBD1
j_call: TRBJ2-5
clone_size: -

cdr3_aa: CASSVPPNQETQYF
cdr3_nt: TGTGCCAGCAGTGTGCCGCCCAATCAAGAGACCCAGTACTTC
v_call: TRBV6-1
d_call: -
j_call: TRBJ2-5
clone_size: -

cdr3_aa: CASSPSGYQPQHF
cdr3_nt: TGTGCCAGCAGCCCAAGCGGCTATCAGCCCCAGCATTTT
v_call: TRBV7-9
d_call: -
j_call: TRBJ1-5
clone_size: -

cdr3_aa: CASSFGTGNYGYTF
cdr3_nt: TGTGCCAGCAGCTTCGGGACAGGGAACTATGGCTACACCTTC
v_call: TRBV5-6
d_call: TRBD1
j_call: TRBJ1-2
clone_size: few

cdr3_aa: CASSLAPSGDNEQFF
cdr3_nt: TGTGCCAGCAGCTTAGCCCCTAGCGGGGACAATGAGCAGTTCTTC
v_call: TRBV7-9
d_call: TRBD2
j_call: TRBJ2-1
clone_size: few

cdr3_aa: CASTQGANGYTF
cdr3_nt: TGTGCCAGCACTCAGGGGGCTAATGGCTACACCTTC
v_call: TRBV6-5
d_call: TRBD1
j_call: TRBJ1-2
clone_size: -

cdr3_aa: CASSEAGGHGYTF
cdr3_nt: TGTGCCAGCAGTGAAGCGGGCGGGCATGGCTACACCTTC
v_call: TRBV6-1
d_call: -
j_call: TRBJ1-2
clone_size: few

cdr3_aa: CASSLAGAGGYTF
cdr3_nt: TGTGCCAGCAGCTTGGCGGGAGCCGGTGGCTACACCTTC
v_call: TRBV7-9
d_call: -
j_call: TRBJ1-2
clone_size: few

cdr3_aa: CAWSRRSTGYF
cdr3_nt: TGTGCCTGGAGCCGTCGGTCGACCGGGTACTTC
v_call: TRBV30
d_call: -
j_call: TRBJ2-5
clone_size: -

cdr3_aa: CASRTPSAGTGELFF
cdr3_nt: TGTGCCAGCAGGACACCCTCGGCAGGCACCGGGGAGCTGTTTTTT
v_call: TRBV25-1
d_call: -
j_call: TRBJ2-2
clone_size: -

cdr3_aa: CASSAGSKTQYF
cdr3_nt: TGTGCCAGTAGTGCAGGGTCCAAAACGCAGTATTTT
v_call: TRBV19
d_call: -
j_call: TRBJ2-3
clone_size: few

cdr3_aa: CASSRADTGQAQGGSTGELFF
cdr3_nt: TGCGCCAGCAGTCGGGCTGACACCGGACAGGCACAGGGCGGGAGTACCGGGGAGCTGTTTTTT
v_call: TRBV23-1
d_call: -
j_call: TRBJ2-2
clone_size: -

cdr3_aa: CAWSVRGTGARQPQHF
cdr3_nt: TGTGCCTGGAGTGTACGAGGTACGGGGGCAAGGCAGCCCCAGCATTTT
v_call: TRBV30
d_call: -
j_call: TRBJ1-5
clone_size: few

cdr3_aa: CSVERFWEAFF
cdr3_nt: TGCAGCGTTGAGCGTTTCTGGGAAGCTTTCTTT
v_call: TRBV29-1
d_call: -
j_call: TRBJ1-1
clone_size: few

cdr3_aa: CASSQDPAGYGYTF
cdr3_nt: TGCGCCAGCAGCCAGGACCCAGCCGGCTATGGCTACACCTTC
v_call: TRBV5-1
d_call: -
j_call: TRBJ1-2
clone_size: once

cdr3_aa: CASSFGGDTQYF
cdr3_nt: TGTGCCAGCAGCTTCGGCGGCGATACGCAGTATTTT
v_call: TRBV7-2
d_call: -
j_call: TRBJ2-3
clone_size: few

cdr3_aa: CASSLSTGLAKNIQYF
cdr3_nt: TGCGCCAGCAGCTTGTCAACAGGGCTAGCCAAAAACATTCAGTACTTC
v_call: TRBV5-1
d_call: -
j_call: TRBJ2-4
clone_size: -

cdr3_aa: CAWSPGHPSQPQHF
cdr3_nt: TGTGCCTGGAGTCCGGGTCACCCCAGTCAGCCCCAGCATTTT
v_call: TRBV30
d_call: -
j_call: TRBJ1-5
clone_size: -

cdr3_aa: CASSLDRGPQETQYF
cdr3_nt: TGCGCCAGCAGCTTGGACAGGGGTCCTCAAGAGACCCAGTACTTC
v_call: TRBV5-1
d_call: TRBD1
j_call: TRBJ2-5
clone_size: -

cdr3_aa: CASSLQTGIDPSDTQYF
cdr3_nt: TGTGCCAGCAGCCTCCAGACAGGGATAGATCCCTCAGATACGCAGTATTTT
v_call: TRBV9
d_call: TRBD1
j_call: TRBJ2-3
clone_size: -

cdr3_aa: CAWSDGGQYEQYF
cdr3_nt: TGTGCCTGGAGTGACGGGGGGCAGTACGAGCAGTACTTC
v_call: TRBV30
d_call: -
j_call: TRBJ2-7
clone_size: -

cdr3_aa: CASNSGAPAKNIQYF
cdr3_nt: TGTGCCAGCAACTCAGGGGCCCCAGCCAAAAACATTCAGTACTTC
v_call: TRBV5-5
d_call: -
j_call: TRBJ2-4
clone_size: few

cdr3_aa: CSVETRQPYNEQFF
cdr3_nt: TGCAGCGTTGAAACTCGACAGCCTTACAATGAGCAGTTCTTC
v_call: TRBV29-1
d_call: -
j_call: TRBJ2-1
clone_size: few

cdr3_aa: CASSVATRPLNEQFF
cdr3_nt: TGTGCCAGCAGCGTAGCGACCAGACCTCTCAATGAGCAGTTCTTC
v_call: TRBV9
d_call: -
j_call: TRBJ2-1
clone_size: -

cdr3_aa: CAWSSAGYGYTF
cdr3_nt: TGTGCCTGGAGTTCGGCAGGCTATGGCTACACCTTC
v_call: TRBV30
d_call: -
j_call: TRBJ1-2
clone_size: -

cdr3_aa: CASSLVGNQPQHF
cdr3_nt: TGTGCCAGCAGTTTAGTCGGAAATCAGCCCCAGCATTTT
v_call: TRBV27
d_call: -
j_call: TRBJ1-5
clone_size: once

cdr3_aa: CASSFRTGELFF
cdr3_nt: TGTGCCAGCAGCTTTAGGACCGGGGAGCTGTTTTTT
v_call: TRBV5-5
d_call: -
j_call: TRBJ2-2
clone_size: few

cdr3_aa: CASSNELTEAFF
cdr3_nt: TGTGCCAGCAGCAACGAACTTACAGAGGCTTTCTTT
v_call: TRBV2
d_call: -
j_call: TRBJ1-1
clone_size: few

cdr3_aa: CASSIGQGVGQPQHF
cdr3_nt: TGTGCCAGTAGTATCGGGCAGGGGGTCGGTCAGCCCCAGCATTTT
v_call: TRBV19
d_call: TRBD1
j_call: TRBJ1-5
clone_size: few

cdr3_aa: CASSLHGQGWGYTF
cdr3_nt: TGTGCCAGCAGCTTACACGGACAGGGCTGGGGCTACACCTTC
v_call: TRBV7-2
d_call: TRBD1
j_call: TRBJ1-2
clone_size: -

cdr3_aa: CASTLGTGPSYEQYF
cdr3_nt: TGTGCCAGCACCCTGGGGACAGGGCCCTCCTACGAGCAGTACTTC
v_call: TRBV6-6
d_call: TRBD1
j_call: TRBJ2-7
clone_size: -

cdr3_aa: CASSPNLAGARVNEQFF
cdr3_nt: TGTGCCAGCAGTCCGAATCTAGCGGGGGCCCGGGTCAATGAGCAGTTCTTC
v_call: TRBV27
d_call: TRBD2
j_call: TRBJ2-1
clone_size: -

cdr3_aa: CASSLMFRKLSTDTQYF
cdr3_nt: TGTGCCAGCAGCTTGATGTTCCGGAAGCTGAGCACAGATACGCAGTATTTT
v_call: TRBV5-4
d_call: -
j_call: TRBJ2-3
clone_size: -

cdr3_aa: CASSQDPGWSTDTQYF
cdr3_nt: TGTGCCAGCAGCCAAGATCCCGGTTGGTCCACAGATACGCAGTATTTT
v_call: TRBV4-2
d_call: -
j_call: TRBJ2-3
clone_size: once

cdr3_aa: CASSLASTDTQYF
cdr3_nt: TGTGCCAGCAGCTTAGCCAGCACAGATACGCAGTATTTT
v_call: TRBV7-2
d_call: -
j_call: TRBJ2-3
clone_size: few

cdr3_aa: CASTLVPDTEAFF
cdr3_nt: TGTGCCAGCACCTTGGTACCAGACACTGAAGCTTTCTTT
v_call: TRBV5-6
d_call: -
j_call: TRBJ1-1
clone_size: -

cdr3_aa: CASSQVVRGTGALYEQYF
cdr3_nt: TGCGCCAGCAGCCAAGTGGTGAGGGGGACAGGGGCCCTATACGAGCAGTACTTC
v_call: TRBV4-1
d_call: TRBD1
j_call: TRBJ2-7
clone_size: -

cdr3_aa: CAGSGTEETQYF
cdr3_nt: TGTGCCGGCTCCGGGACAGAAGAGACCCAGTACTTC
v_call: TRBV7-8
d_call: TRBD1
j_call: TRBJ2-5
clone_size: -

cdr3_aa: CASSSPGTGNTGELFF
cdr3_nt: TGTGCCAGCAGCTCCCCCGGGACAGGGAACACCGGGGAGCTGTTTTTT
v_call: TRBV5-4
d_call: TRBD1
j_call: TRBJ2-2
clone_size: once

cdr3_aa: CASSGTSPPLGTQYF
cdr3_nt: TGTGCCAGCAGTGGGACTAGCCCTCCGTTGGGGACCCAGTACTTC
v_call: TRBV25-1
d_call: TRBD2
j_call: TRBJ2-5
clone_size: -